The 9 T cell receptor beta chains listed next were all sequenced from one sample in a study of identifying expanded T cells in peripheral blood. The assay was immunoSEQ multiplex PCR, and TCRdb's table has in-frame clones only and misses some. The sample has some 95,000 clones; about 90% are singletons. The sample comprised blood. These receptors all stem from a person between 18 and 69 years old in good health.

The CDR3 sequence is CASSLGQIYQETQYF. DNA for the CDR3: TGTGCCAGCAGCTTAGGACAGATCTACCAAGAGACCCAGTACTTC. The rearrangement joins TRBV7-9 to TRBJ2-5, with D perhaps TRBD1 (5 bases). Trimming took 1 base from V and 0 from J, leaving 9 bases between them. Germline V gene data show CDR1 as SEHNR and CDR2 as FQNEAQ (reference sequence). This CDR3 contains 15 residues.

The chain uses TRBV6-5 and TRBJ1-2; possibly TRBD1 for D (6 bases). The CDR3 has 13 residues. The V gene lost 3 bases and the J gene lost 4 bases, with 9 bases spanning the gap. Germline CDR1 is MNHEY and CDR2 is SVGAGI. The CDR3 region has the DNA TGTGCCAGCAGTTATCAGGGGAGCTATGGCTACACCTTC. The encoded protein is CASSYQGSYGYTF.

This clone was picked up one time. In DNA, the CDR3 is TGTGCCAGCAGCCCAAGGGGGGGGACAGCCTTGGACACTGAAGCTTTCTTT. Translated: CASSPRGGTALDTEAFF. The J gene is TRBJ1-1, the V gene TRBV11-3; 7 positions match TRBD1. The CDR3 spans 17 residues. The germline CDR1 and CDR2 sequences are SGHNT and YENEEA. V gave up 5 bases and J gave up 3 bases; unmatched junction bases: 15.

V and J are TRBV9 and TRBJ2-1, with D hard to call. CDR3 size: 13 residues. Trimming left V 0 bases short and J 7 bases short, with 8 bases between. Germline CDR1 and CDR2: SGDLS and YYNGEE. The CDR3 DNA reads as TGTGCCAGCAGCGTAGGCCCCACGAATGAGCAGTTCTTC. Residues: CASSVGPTNEQFF.

This chain links TRBV5-1 with TRBJ2-2, with D uncertain. The ends were cut back, 0 bases at V and 6 bases at J, with 9 bases in the middle. The CDR3 is made up of 14 amino acids. The germline V gene has CDR1 SGHRS and CDR2 YFSETQ. The CDR3 protein is CASSLEWQSGELFF. The DNA for the CDR3 is TGCGCCAGCAGCTTGGAATGGCAGTCCGGGGAGCTGTTTTTT.

V and J are TRBV11-3 and TRBJ1-5; 7 bases match TRBD1. Trimming at V came to 4 bases and at J to 5 bases, leaving 2 bases not matched to a gene. Germline loops: CDR1 SGHNT, CDR2 YENEEA. The CDR3 extends over 13 amino acids. The CDR3 loop is CASSSQGDQPQHF. The CDR3 DNA follows: TGTGCCAGCAGCTCTCAGGGGGATCAGCCCCAGCATTTT.

This chain links TRBV6-9 with TRBJ1-5; D remains ambiguous. CDR1 is MNHGY and CDR2 is SVAAGI in the germline V gene. V lost 8 bases and J 2 bases, leaving 28 bases between the germline ends. The CDR3 sequence is 19 residues long. The CDR3 sequence: CASGSSFRKAKDGNQPQHF. DNA for the CDR3: TGTGCCAGCGGAAGTAGTTTTCGCAAAGCAAAAGATGGCAATCAGCCCCAGCATTTT.

This clone was observed a few times. This rearrangement joins TRBV15 to TRBJ1-6, with D perhaps matching TRBD1 (5 bases). V lost 0 bases and J lost 12, with 12 bases in between. Germline-derived CDR1 and CDR2 are LNHNV and YYDKDF (reference sequence). The length of the CDR3 is 14 residues. The CDR3, as DNA: TGTGCCACCAGCAGAGATATCAGGGTACGACCCCTCCACTTT. This encodes CATSRDIRVRPLHF.

This chain joins TRBV2 and TRBJ1-5; D not certain. Germline assignment: CDR1 SNHLY and CDR2 FYNNEI. V dropped 1 base and J dropped 3 bases, with 7 bases sitting between them. The CDR3 runs to 14 residues. Written as DNA, the CDR3 is TGTGCCAGCAGTGAAGTTACCCTCAATCAGCCCCAGCATTTT. Encoded protein: CASSEVTLNQPQHF. The variable domain in full, completed from reference TRBV2 and TRBJ1-5, reads EPEVTQTPSHQVTQMGQEVILRCVPISNHLYFYWYRQILGQKVEFLVSFYNNEISEKSEIFDDQFSVERPDGSNFTLKIRSTKLEDSAMYFCASSEVTLNQPQHFGDGTRLSIL.